What follows are 17 T cell receptor beta chains derived from one specimen sequenced in a study of blood T cell repertoires in COVID-19. The table came from immunoSEQ multiplex PCR; TCRdb's copy has only in-frame clones and leaves some out. The sample holds 150,000 to 200,000 clones, roughly 80% seen once. The material sequenced was peripheral blood. The receptors come from a man in his 60s with acute or convalescent COVID-19.

V and J are TRBV6-2 or TRBV6-3 and TRBJ1-2; possibly TRBD1 for D (6 bases). The germline CDR1 and CDR2 sequences are MNHEY and SVGEGT. Deletions cut 4 bases from V and 4 bases from J, with 16 bases between. The CDR3 covers 15 residues. CDR3 protein: CASSSRTALGYGYTF. CDR3 nucleotides: TGTGCCAGCAGTTCCCGGACAGCCCTGGGCTATGGCTACACCTTC.

V gene TRBV7-3 combines with J gene TRBJ1-4, with 9 bases lining up with TRBD1. This CDR3 has 15 residues. CDR1 and CDR2 (germline): SGHTA, FQGTGA. V dropped 4 bases and J dropped 5; count of bases not matched to a gene: 5. The chain's CDR3 is CASSSGTGKNEKLFF. CDR3 nucleotide sequence: TGTGCCAGCAGCTCTGGGACAGGGAAAAATGAAAAACTGTTTTTT.

The rearrangement links TRBV9 to TRBJ1-2; TRBD1 matches 9 bases. The CDR3 extends over 15 amino acids. Trimming at V came to 0 bases and at J to 5 bases, leaving 5 bases not matched to a gene. Germline assignment: CDR1 SGDLS and CDR2 YYNGEE. CDR3 bases: TGTGCCAGCAGCGTAGCGGGACAGGGCGTTTATGGCTACACCTTC. Residues: CASSVAGQGVYGYTF.

The chain uses TRBV28 and TRBJ2-7; D may be TRBD1 (5 bases). V was pared by 2 bases and J by 7 bases, with 15 bases between. The CDR3 is 14 residues long. Per germline, CDR1 MDHEN and CDR2 SYDVKM. CDR3 in DNA: TGTGCCAGCAGTTTACAGGGTCTGGTGGGGGAGCAGTACTTC. Translating it yields CASSLQGLVGEQYF.

The chain combines TRBV9 with TRBJ2-3; 11 bases line up with TRBD2. This CDR3 spans 19 amino acids. V lost 3 bases, J lost 2 bases, and 14 bases stayed unmatched. Per the germline V gene, CDR1 is SGDLS and CDR2 is YYNGEE. The CDR3 here is CASSARLAGRRGATDTQYF. The CDR3 coding sequence is TGTGCCAGCAGCGCCAGACTAGCGGGGCGGAGGGGGGCCACAGATACGCAGTATTTT.

The J gene is TRBJ1-4, the V gene TRBV5-4, with unresolved D. CDR3 length: 17 residues. Germline V gene data show CDR1 as SGHNT and CDR2 as YYREEE (reference sequence). Trimming took off 0 bases at V and 4 bases at J, with 16 bases between the two ends. Here the CDR3 reads CASSLGGMAVGNEKLFF. The CDR3 nucleotides read TGTGCCAGCAGCTTGGGAGGGATGGCAGTCGGTAATGAAAAACTGTTTTTT.

J is TRBJ2-2 and V is TRBV5-1; tentative D call: TRBD2 (5 bases). Per germline, CDR1 SGHRS and CDR2 YFSETQ. The CDR3 has 16 residues. V was clipped by 0 bases and J by 7 bases, with 16 bases between them. The DNA of the CDR3 is TGCGCCAGCAGCTTGGTCCGGTCACCGGAGGTCGGGGAGCTGTTTTTT. This gives the protein CASSLVRSPEVGELFF.

This clone was seen once. The junction does not match germline at one end; this may be a read error. This specimen includes other DNA sequences encoding the same CDR3. The V call is TRBV19, the J call TRBJ1-3; no reliable D call. CDR1 and CDR2 (germline): LNHDA, SQIVND (reference sequence). CDR3 length: 13 amino acids. For the CDR3, the DNA is TGTGCCAGCAGTACGGGCTCTGGAAACACCATATATTTT. It yields the protein CASSTGSGNTIYF.

This chain links TRBV5-5 with TRBJ1-5; 8 bases map to TRBD1. CDR3 length: 15 residues. Germline CDR1 reads SGHKS; CDR2 reads YYEKEE (reference sequence). Trimming took 0 bases from V and 7 from J; bases not matched to a gene: 6. The chain's CDR3 is CASSLGTGRGQPQHF. In DNA form, the CDR3 reads TGTGCCAGCAGCTTGGGGACAGGGCGCGGGCAGCCCCAGCATTTT.

The V and J genes are TRBV27 and TRBJ2-5, with D possibly TRBD2 on 5 matching bases. There are 15 residues in the CDR3. Germline-derived CDR1 and CDR2 are MNHEY and SMNVEV (reference sequence). V was cut by 5 bases and J by 2 bases, with 15 bases left in between. In DNA form, the CDR3 reads TGTGCCAGCAGTGAACGGGATCCAGCACAAGAGACCCAGTACTTC. Translating gives CASSERDPAQETQYF.

The chain joins TRBV7-9 to TRBJ2-7, with D unclear. The CDR3 is made up of 11 amino acids. Germline values: CDR1 SEHNR, CDR2 FQNEAQ (reference sequence). Trimming took 2 bases from V and 6 from J, leaving 5 bases between them. The CDR3 DNA follows: TGTGCCAGCAGCTTATCTTTCGAGCAGTACTTC. This sequence encodes CASSLSFEQYF.

The rearrangement links TRBV5-6 to TRBJ1-1, with D hard to call. The germline CDR1 and CDR2 sequences are SGHDT and YYEEEE. The germline V and J ends were trimmed by 4 bases and 5 bases, with 15 bases remaining between them. The CDR3 runs 14 residues. The CDR3 loop reads CASSPARGWTEAFF. CDR3 coding DNA: TGTGCCAGCAGCCCGGCCCGGGGTTGGACTGAAGCTTTCTTT.

In DNA form, the CDR3 reads TGTGCCAGCAGTTACGTTAGCGGCTACACCTTC. Translation: CASSYVSGYTF. This sequence joins TRBV6-5 and TRBJ1-2; D gene uncertain. The V and J ends lost 2 bases and 8 bases respectively, with 6 bases between them. From germline, CDR1 is MNHEY and CDR2 SVGAGI. The CDR3 consists of 11 residues.

The CDR3 loop reads CASSPNLNTGELFF. CDR3 nucleotide sequence: TGTGCCAGCTCACCAAATCTCAACACCGGGGAGCTGTTTTTT. This chain connects TRBV18 to TRBJ2-2; no clear D gene. The germline CDR1 and CDR2 sequences are KGHSH and LQKENI. Trimming removed 2 bases at V and 2 bases at J, with 6 bases between. This CDR3 comprises 14 residues.

The chain has TRBV18 and TRBJ2-1; 9 bases align to TRBD2. CDR1 KGHSH and CDR2 LQKENI come from the germline V gene. The V gene end was trimmed by 6 bases and the J gene end by 7 bases; junction bases not matched to a gene: 10. CDR3 length equals 15 residues. The CDR3 coding sequence is TGTGCCAGCTCCCCGGGACTAGCAGAGGGGAATGAGCAGTTCTTC. Translated: CASSPGLAEGNEQFF.

The gene calls are TRBV4-3 and TRBJ2-2; D unresolved. Germline V CDR1 and CDR2: LGHNA, YSLEER. V was shortened by 1 base and J by 2 bases, with 11 bases between the two germline ends. The CDR3 covers 16 residues. The CDR3: CASSQGYTANTGELFF. CDR3 nucleotides: TGCGCCAGCAGCCAAGGGTACACAGCAAACACCGGGGAGCTGTTTTTT.

The V and J genes are TRBV2 and TRBJ1-2; D possibly corresponds to TRBD1 (6 bases). V was clipped by 6 bases and J by 3 bases, with 14 bases between them. This CDR3 contains 14 residues. In germline, CDR1 is SNHLY, CDR2 FYNNEI. CDR3 nucleotides: TGTGCCAGCAGGACCCTCACAGGGTACTATGGCTACACCTTC. Its translation: CASRTLTGYYGYTF.